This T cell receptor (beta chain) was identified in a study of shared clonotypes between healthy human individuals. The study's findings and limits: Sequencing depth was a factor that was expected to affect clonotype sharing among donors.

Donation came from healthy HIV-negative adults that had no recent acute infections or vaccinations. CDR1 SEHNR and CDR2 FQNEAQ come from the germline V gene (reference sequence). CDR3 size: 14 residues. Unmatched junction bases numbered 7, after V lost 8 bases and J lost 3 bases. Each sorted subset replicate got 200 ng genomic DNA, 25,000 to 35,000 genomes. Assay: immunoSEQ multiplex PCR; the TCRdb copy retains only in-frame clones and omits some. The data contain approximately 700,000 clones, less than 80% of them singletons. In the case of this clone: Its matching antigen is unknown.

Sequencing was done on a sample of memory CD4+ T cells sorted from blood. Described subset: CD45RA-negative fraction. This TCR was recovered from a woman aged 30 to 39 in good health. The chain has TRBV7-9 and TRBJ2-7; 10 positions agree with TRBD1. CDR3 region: CASAGQGGNYEQYF. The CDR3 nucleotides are TGTGCCAGCGCCGGACAGGGGGGAAACTACGAGCAGTACTTC.